This T cell receptor (beta chain) derives from a study of control samples from healthy donors and cancer patients. TCRdb's table, derived via immunoSEQ multiplex PCR, lists solely in-frame clones and lacks some. This sample has about 96,000 clones, with more than 85% found just once. Per the germline V gene, CDR1 is MDHEN and CDR2 is SYDVKM. The trim removed 2 bases at V and 0 bases at J, leaving 5 bases unmatched. The CDR3 runs 16 residues. V usage is TRBV28 and J usage is TRBJ2-3; TRBD1 matches at 7 bases. Sequences were obtained from blood. This TCR was sampled from a man between 18 and 35 years old in good health. This chain's CDR3 is CASSLHTGESTDTQYF. CDR3 nucleotide sequence: TGTGCCAGCAGTTTACATACAGGGGAGAGCACAGATACGCAGTATTTT.